This is a list of T cell receptor beta chains from one sample in a study of shared clonotypes between healthy human individuals. Libraries were prepared by immunoSEQ multiplex PCR; TCRdb keeps only in-frame clonotypes and omits some of them. The sample records hundreds of thousands of clones, 70% to 80% being singletons. The specimen sequenced was PBMCs. The origin of the receptors is a woman in her thirties or forties in good health. Some clones in this sample may be carry-over from other donors' samples. Each CDR3 is given with its conserved first and last residue. D genes are given only for firm matches. Clone size is not always given. Where it is, it says once, few, many or a class for expanded clones.

clone size | D gene | J gene | V gene | CDR3 DNA | CDR3 protein
. | . | TRBJ2-1 | TRBV5-1 | TGCGCCAGCAGCTTGCGCGGAGACCGCTCCTACAATGAGCAGTTCTTC | CASSLRGDRSYNEQFF
few | . | TRBJ2-3 | TRBV5-1 | TGCGCCAGCAGCTTGGAGGTAGAAACAGATACGCAGTATTTT | CASSLEVETDTQYF
. | . | TRBJ1-4 | TRBV2 | TGTGCCAGCGGGGTGACTAATGAAAAACTGTTTTTT | CASGVTNEKLFF
. | TRBD2 | TRBJ2-1 | TRBV6-1 | TGTGCCAGCAGTGATGCACCCCCGGCGGGAGAACTCTATGAGCAGTTCTTC | CASSDAPPAGELYEQFF
. | . | TRBJ2-6 | TRBV25-1 | TGTGCCAGCAGTGAAGGTGTGGCCAGGGGGGCTGGGGCCAACGTCCTGACTTTC | CASSEGVARGAGANVLTF
. | . | TRBJ2-3 | TRBV30 | TGTGCCTGGAGGAGGGGCGACAGCACTAGCACAGATACGCAGTATTTT | CAWRRGDSTSTDTQYF
. | TRBD1 | TRBJ1-5 | TRBV9 | TGTGCCAGCAGCGCAGGACAGGGGCTTTATCAGCCCCAGCATTTT | CASSAGQGLYQPQHF
. | . | TRBJ2-1 | TRBV5-1 | TGCGCCAGCAGCTTGGCCCCCGACCTAAATGAGCAGTTCTTC | CASSLAPDLNEQFF
many | . | TRBJ1-2 | TRBV6-5 | TGTGCCAGCAGCCTCGGGCCCGCCGTGAGTGGCTACACCTTC | CASSLGPAVSGYTF
. | TRBD1 | TRBJ1-2 | TRBV5-6 | TGTGCCAGCAGCAGGACAGGGGGATTCTATGGCTACACCTTC | CASSRTGGFYGYTF
. | TRBD2 | TRBJ2-5 | TRBV28 | TGTGCCAGCAGTCCCCGACTAGCGCCTTATCAAGAGACCCAGTACTTC | CASSPRLAPYQETQYF
. | . | TRBJ1-1 | TRBV5-1 | TGCGCCAGCAGCTCCGGGACACCCGGATTAGAAGCTTTCTTT | CASSSGTPGLEAFF
once | . | TRBJ2-7 | TRBV30 | TGTGCCTGGAGTGGTGACAGAGTAAGCTCCTACGAGCAGTACTTC | CAWSGDRVSSYEQYF
. | TRBD1 | TRBJ2-7 | TRBV5-5 | TGTGCCAGCAGCTTGCCACTAAGACAGGGCGGGTACGAGCAGTACTTC | CASSLPLRQGGYEQYF
. | . | TRBJ2-1 | TRBV7-6 | TGTGCCAGCAGCGTCGCCCCTAGCGCCCATGAGCAGTTCTTC | CASSVAPSAHEQFF
few | . | TRBJ2-5 | TRBV5-4 | TGTGCCAGCAGCTCTAAGCCAGGGGCTGAGACCCAGTACTTC | CASSSKPGAETQYF
. | . | TRBJ2-5 | TRBV5-4 | TGTGCCAGCAGCCCGTGGGAGGAGACCCAGTACTTC | CASSPWEETQYF
few | TRBD2 | TRBJ2-3 | TRBV28 | TGTGCCAGCAGTTCCCCCCGGGAGCGGGAGGGCCGGGGAGATACGCAGTATTTT | CASSSPREREGRGDTQYF
. | . | TRBJ1-1 | TRBV4-2 | TGTGCCAGCAGCCAAGACCCCGGAATCGGCGAGGAAGCTTTCTTT | CASSQDPGIGEEAFF
. | . | TRBJ2-3 | TRBV5-1 | TGCGCCGGCAGCAGGGAGGGGGCTAGGACAGATACGCAGTATTTT | CAGSREGARTDTQYF
. | . | TRBJ1-1 | TRBV5-1 | TGCGCCAGCAGCCGAAGGACAGCAATGAACACTGAAGCTTTCTTT | CASSRRTAMNTEAFF
. | TRBD2 | TRBJ2-2 | TRBV30 | TGTGCCTGGAGTAGACGGACTAGGGGCACCGGGGAGCTGTTTTTT | CAWSRRTRGTGELFF
. | TRBD1 | TRBJ1-5 | TRBV6-5 | TGTGCCAGCAGCCCAGGGGGCAGGCAGCCCCAGCATTTT | CASSPGGRQPQHF
. | TRBD1 | TRBJ2-1 | TRBV5-1 | TGCGCCAGCATCGACAGGGGGCGCGGTAGAGGTGAGCAGTTCTTC | CASIDRGRGRGEQFF
few | . | TRBJ2-1 | TRBV27 | TGTGCCAGCCGGGGCCGGGGGAGCTCCTACAATGAGCAGTTCTTC | CASRGRGSSYNEQFF
. | TRBD1 | TRBJ2-7 | TRBV28 | TGTGCCAGCAATCCTACAGGGGGCTCCTTCTACGAGCAGTACTTC | CASNPTGGSFYEQYF
few | TRBD2 | TRBJ2-3 | TRBV11-2 | TGTGCCAGCAGCCCGACTAGCCCGGAGGATACGCAGTATTTT | CASSPTSPEDTQYF
. | TRBD1 | TRBJ1-2 | TRBV29-1 | TGCAGCGGTGGGACAGGCGAACTTCGCTACACCTTC | CSGGTGELRYTF
. | TRBD1 | TRBJ1-1 | TRBV6-5 | TGTGCCAGCAGTTACTCGGACAGGAGGAACACTGAAGCTTTCTTT | CASSYSDRRNTEAFF
few | . | TRBJ1-4 | TRBV28 | TGTGCCAGCACCACGAGGCCGGAGGAAAAACTGTTTTTT | CASTTRPEEKLFF
. | TRBD1 | TRBJ2-5 | TRBV5-5 | TGTGCCAGCAGCTTGGGACAGGGCCAAGAGACCCAGTACTTC | CASSLGQGQETQYF
few | . | TRBJ1-6 | TRBV6-1 | TGTGCCAGCAGTGAACATTCCGCCGCGGCGGATTCACCCCTCCACTTT | CASSEHSAAADSPLHF
. | . | TRBJ2-1 | TRBV14 | TGTGCCAGCAGCCACCTAAATGCCAACGACAATGAGCAGTTCTTC | CASSHLNANDNEQFF
. | . | TRBJ2-2 | TRBV11-2 | TGTGCCAGCAGCTTAGAGGGGATCACCGGGGAGCTGTTTTTT | CASSLEGITGELFF
few | . | TRBJ2-2 | TRBV11-1 | TGTGCCAGCAGCTTAGGTTCGGGTCTGAGGGAAGCCGGGGAGCTGTTTTTT | CASSLGSGLREAGELFF
. | TRBD1 | TRBJ1-2 | TRBV19 | TGTGCCAGTAGTATGAGCAGGGGGCCGGGCTATGGCTACACCTTC | CASSMSRGPGYGYTF
. | TRBD2 | TRBJ2-3 | TRBV5-1 | TGCGCCAGCAGCTTGGGTCTAGCGGGAGAGGCAGATACGCAGTATTTT | CASSLGLAGEADTQYF
. | . | TRBJ2-7 | TRBV2 | TGTGCCAGCATCGAGGGGCGGACAGAGCAGTACTTC | CASIEGRTEQYF
. | . | TRBJ1-4 | TRBV10-3 | TGTGCCATCAGTGAGTCCCCTGGGGTCGAAAAACTGTTTTTT | CAISESPGVEKLFF
. | TRBD1 | TRBJ1-4 | TRBV5-4 | TGTGCCAGCAGCTTGGGGGGACAGGGTGAAAAACTGTTTTTT | CASSLGGQGEKLFF
once | . | TRBJ1-2 | TRBV7-2 | TGTGCCAGCAGCTTGGGAGGGGCCTATGGCTACACCTTC | CASSLGGAYGYTF
. | TRBD1 | TRBJ2-7 | TRBV18 | TGTGCCAGCTCACCCTGGACAGGGCACGAGCAGTACTTC | CASSPWTGHEQYF
. | . | TRBJ2-3 | TRBV5-4 | TGTGCCAGCAGCTCCACAGATACGCAGTATTTT | CASSSTDTQYF
. | . | TRBJ1-1 | TRBV6-1 | TGTGCCAGCGGAAGGACTCTTCGGGGTTCTGAAGCTTTCTTT | CASGRTLRGSEAFF
. | TRBD1 | TRBJ1-3 | TRBV28 | TGTGCCAGCAGTTTGGGACAGTCTGGAAACACCATATATTTT | CASSLGQSGNTIYF
. | TRBD2 | TRBJ2-1 | TRBV5-4 | TGTGCCAGCAGCCGAACTAGCGCGGGCTCCTACAATGAGCAGTTCTTC | CASSRTSAGSYNEQFF
. | . | TRBJ2-2 | TRBV25-1 | TGTGCCAGCACAGACAGTGTTGGGAACACCGGGGAGCTGTTTTTT | CASTDSVGNTGELFF
. | TRBD2 | TRBJ2-7 | TRBV6-5 | TGTGCCAGCAGTACCCGGACTAGCGGATCCTACGAGCAGTACTTC | CASSTRTSGSYEQYF
. | TRBD1 | TRBJ1-4 | TRBV27 | TGTGCCAGCAGTTTATCGGTGGGACAGGATGAAAAACTGTTTTTT | CASSLSVGQDEKLFF
. | . | TRBJ2-2 | TRBV28 | TGTGCCAGCAGTTCCTTTGGGAAGGGAAACACCGGGGAGCTGTTTTTT | CASSSFGKGNTGELFF